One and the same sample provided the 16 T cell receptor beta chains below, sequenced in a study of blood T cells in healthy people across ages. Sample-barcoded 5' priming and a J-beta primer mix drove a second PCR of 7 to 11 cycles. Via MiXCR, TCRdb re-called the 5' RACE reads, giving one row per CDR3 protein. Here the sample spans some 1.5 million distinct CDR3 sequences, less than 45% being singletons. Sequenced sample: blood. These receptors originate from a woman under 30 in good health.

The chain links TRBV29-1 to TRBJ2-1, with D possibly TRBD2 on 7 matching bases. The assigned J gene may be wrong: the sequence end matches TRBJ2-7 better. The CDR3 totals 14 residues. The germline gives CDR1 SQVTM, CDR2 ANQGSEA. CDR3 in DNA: TGCAGCACCCCGGGGGGCCTGTCCTACAATGAGCAGTACTTC. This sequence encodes CSTPGGLSYNEQYF.

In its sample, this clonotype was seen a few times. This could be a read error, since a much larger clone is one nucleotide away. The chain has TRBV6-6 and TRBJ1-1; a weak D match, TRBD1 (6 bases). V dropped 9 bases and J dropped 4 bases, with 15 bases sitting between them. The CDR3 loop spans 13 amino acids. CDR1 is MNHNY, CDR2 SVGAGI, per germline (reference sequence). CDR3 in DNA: TGTGCCAGTGCCCCAGGGGCGGTCACTGAAGCTTTCTTT. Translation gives CASAPGAVTEAFF.

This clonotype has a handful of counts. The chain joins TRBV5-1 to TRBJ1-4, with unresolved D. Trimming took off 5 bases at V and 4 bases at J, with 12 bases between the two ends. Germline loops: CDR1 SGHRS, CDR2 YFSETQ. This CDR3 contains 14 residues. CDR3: CASSGEGHNEKLFF. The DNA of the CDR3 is TGCGCCAGCAGTGGGGAAGGCCATAATGAAAAACTGTTTTTT.

DNA of the CDR3: TGTGCCAGCAGCTTGGGAGCGGGAACCAGCACAGATACGCAGTATTTT. It specifies CASSLGAGTSTDTQYF. The chain joins TRBV5-5 to TRBJ2-3, with 7 bases lining up with TRBD2. CDR1 and CDR2 from the germline V gene are SGHKS and YYEKEE (reference sequence). V was pared by 0 bases and J by 0 bases, with 4 bases of the junction left unmatched. This CDR3 comprises 16 residues.

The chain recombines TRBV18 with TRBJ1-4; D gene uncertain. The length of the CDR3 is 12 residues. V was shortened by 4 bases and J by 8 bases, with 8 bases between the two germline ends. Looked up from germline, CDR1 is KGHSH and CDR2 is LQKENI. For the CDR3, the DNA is TGTGCCAGCTCACGAGATCACGAAAAACTGTTTTTT. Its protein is CASSRDHEKLFF.

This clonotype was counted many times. CDR3 sequence (DNA): TGTGCCAGCAGTTTAGGACAGGGGGCTATCCATGAGCAGTTCTTC. It translates to CASSLGQGAIHEQFF. The rearrangement links TRBV12-3 or TRBV12-4 to TRBJ2-1; 10 bases are a match to TRBD1. With 1 base clipped from V and 8 bases from J, the junction kept 5 bases outside the gene matches. CDR3 size: 15 residues.

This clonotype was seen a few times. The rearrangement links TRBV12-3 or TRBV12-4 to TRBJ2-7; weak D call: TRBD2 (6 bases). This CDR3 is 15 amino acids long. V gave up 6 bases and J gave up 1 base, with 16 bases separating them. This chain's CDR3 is CASSPAGSLSYEQYF. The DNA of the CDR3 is TGTGCCAGCAGCCCGGCGGGGAGCCTGTCCTACGAGCAGTACTTC.

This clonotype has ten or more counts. The CDR3 loop is CASSAAQEVTQYF. As DNA, the CDR3 is TGTGCCAGCAGCGCCGCCCAAGAGGTTACGCAGTATTTT. J is TRBJ2-3 and V is TRBV9; D uncertain. Deletions cut 3 bases from V and 8 bases from J, with 13 bases between. Germline V lookup: CDR1 SGDLS, CDR2 YYNGEE. The CDR3 totals 13 residues.

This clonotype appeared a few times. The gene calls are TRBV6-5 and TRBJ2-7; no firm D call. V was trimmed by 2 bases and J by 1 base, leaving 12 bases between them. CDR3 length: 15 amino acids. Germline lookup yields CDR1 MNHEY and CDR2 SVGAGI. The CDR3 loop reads CASSYRHTPSYEQYF. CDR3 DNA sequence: TGTGCCAGCAGTTACCGACATACACCATCCTACGAGCAGTACTTC.

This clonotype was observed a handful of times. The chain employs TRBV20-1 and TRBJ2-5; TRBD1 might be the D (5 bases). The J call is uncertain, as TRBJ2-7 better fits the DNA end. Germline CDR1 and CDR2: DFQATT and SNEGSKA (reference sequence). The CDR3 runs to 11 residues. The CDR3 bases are TGCAGTGCTAGATACAGGAGCGAGCAGTACTTC. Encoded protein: CSARYRSEQYF.

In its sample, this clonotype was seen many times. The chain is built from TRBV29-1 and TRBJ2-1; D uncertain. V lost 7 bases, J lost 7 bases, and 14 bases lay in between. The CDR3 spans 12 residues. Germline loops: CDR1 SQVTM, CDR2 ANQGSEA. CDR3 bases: TGCAGCGCCCCGGTGGCTGGAAATGAGCAGTTCTTC. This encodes CSAPVAGNEQFF.

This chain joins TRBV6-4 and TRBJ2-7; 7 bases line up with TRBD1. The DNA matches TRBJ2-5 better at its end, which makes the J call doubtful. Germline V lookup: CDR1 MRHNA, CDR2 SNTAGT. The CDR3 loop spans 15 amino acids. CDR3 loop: CASSREAGGQETQYF. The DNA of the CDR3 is TGTGCCAGCTCGAGGGAAGCAGGGGGACAAGAGACCCAGTACTTC.

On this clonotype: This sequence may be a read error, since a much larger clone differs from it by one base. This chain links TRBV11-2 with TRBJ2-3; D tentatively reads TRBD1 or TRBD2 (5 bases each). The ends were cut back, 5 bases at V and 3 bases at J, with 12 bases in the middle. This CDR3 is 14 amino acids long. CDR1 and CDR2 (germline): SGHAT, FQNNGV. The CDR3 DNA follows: TGTGCCAGCAGCGTATACGGGGCAACAGATACGCAGTATTTT. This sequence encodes CASSVYGATDTQYF.

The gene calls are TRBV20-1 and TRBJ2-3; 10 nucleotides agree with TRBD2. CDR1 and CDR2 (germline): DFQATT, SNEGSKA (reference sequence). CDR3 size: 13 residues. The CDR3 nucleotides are TGCAGCTCCGGGACTAGCGGCACAGATACGCAGTATTTT. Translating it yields CSSGTSGTDTQYF.

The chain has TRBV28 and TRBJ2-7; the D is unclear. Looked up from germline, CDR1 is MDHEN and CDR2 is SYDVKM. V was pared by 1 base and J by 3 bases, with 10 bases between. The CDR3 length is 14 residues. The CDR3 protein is CASSLLDADYEQYF. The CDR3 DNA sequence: TGTGCCAGCAGTTTATTGGACGCTGACTACGAGCAGTACTTC. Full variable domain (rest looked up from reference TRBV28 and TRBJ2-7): DVKVTQSSRYLVKRTGEKVFLECVQDMDHENMFWYRQDPGLGLRLIYFSYDVKMKEKGDIPEGYSVSREKKERFSLILESASTNQTSMYLCASSLLDADYEQYFGPGTRLTVT.

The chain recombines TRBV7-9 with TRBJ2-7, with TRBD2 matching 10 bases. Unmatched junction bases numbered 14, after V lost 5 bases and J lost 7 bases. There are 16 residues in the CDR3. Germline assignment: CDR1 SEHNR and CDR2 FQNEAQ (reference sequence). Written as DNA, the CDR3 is TGTGCCAGCAGCCCCCGCGTCCAGCGGGGGGGCAATGAGCAGTACTTC. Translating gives CASSPRVQRGGNEQYF. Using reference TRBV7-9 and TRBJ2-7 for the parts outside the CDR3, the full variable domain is DTGVSQNPRHKITKRGQNVTFRCDPISEHNRLYWYRQTLGQGPEFLTYFQNEAQLEKSRLLSDRFSAERPKGSFSTLEIQRTEQGDSAMYLCASSPRVQRGGNEQYFGPGTRLTVT.